Below are 30 T cell receptor beta chains sequenced from a single sample in a study of tumor-infiltrating lymphocytes in primary liver carcinoma. The input was 450 to 550 ng total RNA; TCR beta cDNA was made from it with a constant-region primer. Amplification in three nested multiplex PCR rounds with slightly modified ARM-PCR gave rise to TCR beta libraries. PCR rounds one and two used TRBV1-TRBV30 forward primers with a C-beta reverse primer for about 9 cycles each. TCRdb fed the multiplex PCR reads into MiXCR, producing one record per CDR3 protein. The sample has 100,000 or so distinct CDR3 sequences, about 62% seen once. Investigators took RNA and DNA out together from 20-30 mg of unsorted bulk tissue. Sequences were obtained from liver tumor tissue from sampling region 2. Described subset: tumor region T2, inferior pole. These receptors were taken from a woman in her fifties or sixties with primary liver carcinoma and hepatitis B virus infection.

Details on this clonotype: It is likely a read error, because the conserved phenylalanine at the end of the CDR3 is missing. The chain combines TRBV29-1 with TRBJ2-7; maybe TRBD2 (6 bases). CDR3 size: 15 residues. CDR1 is SQVTM and CDR2 is ANQGSEA in the germline V gene. Between the trimmed V and J ends, which lost 4 bases and 0 bases, there was a span of 16 bases. As DNA, the CDR3 is TGCAGCGTTGTAACCTTTAGCGGATACTCCTACGAGCAGTACCTC. As protein: CSVVTFSGYSYEQYL.

Details on this clonotype: Its ends do not fully match the called genes, so a read error is possible. J is TRBJ2-5 and V is TRBV11-2; a possible D gene is TRBD1 (6 bases). CDR1 and CDR2 (germline): SGHAT, FQNNGV. This CDR3 has 16 amino acids. The CDR3 here is CANSRRWTDPRETQYF. In DNA form, the CDR3 reads TGTGCCAACAGCCGCCGGTGGACAGACCCTCGCGAGACCCAGTACTTC.

This clonotype was counted many times. The chain carries TRBV12-3 or TRBV12-4 and TRBJ1-3; no reliable D call. V shed 5 bases and J shed 0 bases, with 8 bases lying between them. This CDR3 has 14 amino acids. The CDR3 region is CASSDPFSGNTIYF. The CDR3 DNA is TGTGCCAGCAGTGACCCCTTCTCTGGAAACACCATATATTTT.

With respect to this clonotype: The junction differs from germline at one of its ends, possibly a read error. The chain links TRBV29-1 to TRBJ1-1; D gene uncertain. CDR3 size: 13 residues. Per germline, CDR1 SQVTM and CDR2 ANQGSEA. CDR3 region: CSVVFSMSAEAFF. CDR3 nucleotides: TGCAGTGTTGTTTTCTCCATGAGCGCTGAAGCTTTCTTT.

The gene calls are TRBV9 and TRBJ1-4; perhaps TRBD1 as D (6 bases). CDR1 is SGDLS and CDR2 is YYNGEE in the germline V gene. CDR3 length equals 15 residues. V was trimmed by 1 base and J by 4 bases, leaving 11 bases between them. This chain's CDR3 is CASSVTGHNNEKLFF. CDR3 nucleotides: TGTGCCAGCAGCGTAACGGGACATAATAATGAAAAACTGTTTTTT.

A remark on this clonotype: A junction end diverges from the germline sequence, so it may reflect a read error. The chain uses TRBV28 and TRBJ1-1; unclear D gene. The CDR3 runs to 14 residues. Germline-derived CDR1 and CDR2 are MDHEN and SYDVKM. The CDR3 nucleotides are TGTACCAGCAGTTTAAGTTCTCGGAGAGTTGAAGATTTCTTT. This gives the protein CTSSLSSRRVEDFF. Full variable domain (outside the CDR3, taken from reference TRBV28 and TRBJ1-1): DVKVTQSSRYLVKRTGEKVFLECVQDMDHENMFWYRQDPGLGLRLIYFSYDVKMKEKGDIPEGYSVSREKKERFSLILESASTNQTSMYLCTSSLSSRRVEDFFGQGTRLTVV.

V gene TRBV4-1 combines with J gene TRBJ2-3; D is undetermined. The J call could be wrong; TRBJ1-5 is a better fit for the DNA end. This CDR3 has 16 residues. Germline CDR1 and CDR2: MGHRA and YSYEKL. Here the CDR3 reads CASRGSAGEGTDTQHF. The CDR3, as DNA: TGCGCCAGCAGGGGATCAGCGGGAGAGGGCACAGATACGCAGCATTTT.

This clonotype was seen ten or more times. The chain combines TRBV29-1 with TRBJ2-1; 7 bases align to TRBD2. The V gene end was trimmed by 7 bases and the J gene end by 0 bases; junction bases not matched to a gene: 6. Germline values: CDR1 SQVTM, CDR2 ANQGSEA. This CDR3 is built from 14 residues. CDR3 sequence reads: CSGKRGSSYNEQFF. The DNA of the CDR3 is TGCAGCGGCAAGCGGGGCAGCTCCTACAATGAGCAGTTCTTC.

This clonotype occurred a few times. The chain has TRBV14 and TRBJ2-3; unclear D gene. Germline V CDR1 and CDR2: SGHDN, FVKESK. The CDR3 has 14 amino acids. V was pared by 4 bases and J by 0 bases, with 8 bases between. The chain's CDR3 is CASSRLVSTDTQYF. The CDR3 DNA follows: TGTGCCAGCAGCCGGCTAGTGAGCACAGATACGCAGTATTTT.

The rearrangement uses TRBV6-5 and TRBJ1-2; no clear D gene. This CDR3 is 13 amino acids long. Trimming shortened V by 0 bases and J by 8 bases, and 10 bases separated the two germline ends. Germline lookup yields CDR1 MNHEY and CDR2 SVGAGI. CDR3 sequence: CASSYSTVWGYTF. The DNA of the CDR3 is TGTGCCAGCAGTTACTCAACAGTGTGGGGCTACACCTTC.

In the case of this clonotype: The junction differs from germline at one of its ends, possibly a read error. The rearrangement joins TRBV6-5 to TRBJ1-1, with a possible D match to TRBD1 (5 bases). The CDR3 contains 15 residues. Per germline, CDR1 MNHEY and CDR2 SVGAGI. The DNA of the CDR3 is TGTGCCAGCAGTTACTTAGGGGTAGTGGCCACTGAAGTTTTCTTT. Amino acid sequence: CASSYLGVVATEVFF.

J is TRBJ2-3 and V is TRBV18; TRBD1 or TRBD2 may be the D gene (6 bases each). Trimming left V 4 bases short and J 6 bases short, with 11 bases between. The V gene's germline CDR1 is KGHSH and CDR2 LQKENI. The CDR3 extends over 13 amino acids. CDR3 in amino acids: CASSRGAGDTQYF. Written as DNA, the CDR3 is TGTGCCAGCTCACGGGGGGCCGGGGATACGCAGTATTTT.

The sample holds one count of this clonotype. Relative to the germline gene, one junction end is altered; a read error may explain this. This sequence joins TRBV6-6 and TRBJ1-6; 7 nucleotides match TRBD1. Germline CDR1 MNHNY, CDR2 SVGAGI (reference sequence). This CDR3 has 14 amino acids. This CDR3 reads CASSTGQQGSPIHF. Written as DNA, the CDR3 is TGTGCTAGCAGTACAGGGCAACAGGGGTCACCCATCCACTTT.

CDR3 loop: CASSEVQEGHEELFF. As DNA, the CDR3 is TGTGCCAGCAGTGAAGTACAAGAGGGGCATGAGGAACTGTTTTTT. The chain recombines TRBV6-1 with TRBJ1-4; weak D call: TRBD1 (5 bases). CDR1 and CDR2 from the germline V gene are MNHNS and SASEGT. Trimming removed 1 base at V and 12 bases at J, with 18 bases between. The CDR3 consists of 15 residues.

This clonotype was picked up many times. CDR3 loop: CASLGFGSGANVLTF. For the CDR3, the DNA is TGTGCCAGTCTGGGGTTCGGCTCTGGGGCCAACGTCCTGACTTTC. The rearrangement joins TRBV6-5 to TRBJ2-6; D ambiguous. CDR3 length equals 15 residues. V lost 9 bases and J lost 0, with 12 bases in between. Germline V CDR1 and CDR2: MNHEY, SVGAGI.

Of note for this clonotype: With a much larger clone just one base away, this may be a read error. This rearrangement joins TRBV5-5 to TRBJ2-1, with D tentatively TRBD2 (5 bases). The CDR3 runs to 18 residues. Germline V gene sequence: CDR1 SGHKS, CDR2 YYEKEE (reference sequence). V lost 7 bases to trimming and J lost 1 base, with 24 bases between them. CDR3 region: CASSLALGRTASYNEQFF. DNA of the CDR3: TGTGCCAGCTCGCTGGCCCTGGGGAGAACGGCGTCCTACAATGAGCAGTTCTTC. Full variable domain (rest looked up from reference TRBV5-5 and TRBJ2-1): DAGVTQSPTHLIKTRGQQVTLRCSPISGHKSVSWYQQVLGQGPQFIFQYYEKEERGRGNFPDRFSARQFPNYSSELNVNALLLGDSALYLCASSLALGRTASYNEQFFGPGTRLTVL.

In this sample, this clonotype turned up many times. The rearrangement links TRBV5-4 to TRBJ2-1; 9 nucleotides align to TRBD1. Germline trimming cut 5 bases from V and 6 bases from J; bases unmatched to any gene: 15. CDR1 and CDR2 from the germline V gene are SGHNT and YYREEE (reference sequence). The CDR3 runs 17 residues. The CDR3: CASRNTPGQGSRNEQFF. The DNA of the CDR3 is TGTGCCAGCAGAAACACACCGGGACAGGGTAGTCGCAATGAGCAGTTCTTC.

Turning to this clonotype: Sequence at one end of the junction differs from germline and may be a read error. This sequence joins TRBV11-2 and TRBJ2-2; no reliable D call. The germline V gene encodes CDR1 SGHAT and CDR2 FQNNGV. There are 15 residues in the CDR3. Here the CDR3 DNA reads TGTGCCAGCACCTGTGTGGGGTCCTTCACCTGGGAGCTGTTTTTT. This translates into CASTCVGSFTWELFF.

Regarding this clonotype: The missing conserved phenylalanine or tryptophan at the end of this CDR3 makes a read error likely. The DNA is left out, because the CDR3 cannot be placed on it with certainty; the CDR3 is given as TCRdb lists it. This chain links TRBV6-1 with TRBJ1-2. Termini included, the CDR3 measures 13 amino acids. Germline V CDR1 and CDR2: MNHNS, SASEGT. CDR3 region: CASLARKGYGYTS.

This clonotype was recorded a few times. The chain combines TRBV6-2 or TRBV6-3 with TRBJ1-5, with 9 bases that match TRBD1. Germline lookup yields CDR1 MNHEY and CDR2 SVGEGT. CDR3 size: 14 residues. The J segment lost 9 bases and the V segment lost 5 bases, leaving 8 bases of the junction unmatched. This CDR3 is CASSRTGALGPQHF. In DNA form, the CDR3 reads TGTGCCAGCAGTAGGACAGGGGCCCTGGGGCCCCAGCATTTT.

On this clonotype itself: Mismatch with germline at one junction end may stem from a read error. The V and J genes are TRBV11-2 and TRBJ2-1; 7 bases line up with TRBD2. The CDR3 loop spans 15 amino acids. Germline CDR1 reads SGHAT; CDR2 reads FQNNGV. The CDR3 DNA is TGTGCCAACAGCTTTATCTCCGCGGGGGTAATGGGACAGTTCTTC. Protein product: CANSFISAGVMGQFF.

On this clonotype: An end of the junction differs from the germline gene, which may be a read error. The chain joins TRBV11-2 to TRBJ2-1, with D uncertain. The CDR3 runs 15 residues. From germline, CDR1 is SGHAT and CDR2 FQNNGV. The CDR3 DNA reads TGTGCCGGCAGCTTAGCTCGCCAGCCCAGTAATGAGCAGTTCTTC. Protein sequence: CAGSLARQPSNEQFF.

The V call is TRBV20-1, the J call TRBJ2-3; no clear D. The CDR3 is 13 residues long. Germline loops: CDR1 DFQATT, CDR2 SNEGSKA (reference sequence). V was clipped by 0 bases and J by 9 bases, with 13 bases between them. CDR3: CSARDPRTKTQYF. In nucleotides, the CDR3 is TGCAGTGCTAGAGACCCTCGCACCAAGACGCAGTATTTT.

Points on this clonotype: Relative to the germline gene, one junction end is altered; a read error may explain this. This chain connects TRBV5-1 to TRBJ2-5; TRBD2 matches at 14 bases. The length of the CDR3 is 18 residues. Germline CDR1 and CDR2: SGHRS and YFSETQ. The CDR3 DNA reads TGCGCCAGCAGCATCGAGGGACTAGCGGGAGCATTTCAAGAGACCCGGTACTTC. Translation: CASSIEGLAGAFQETRYF. Full variable domain (rest looked up from reference TRBV5-1 and TRBJ2-5): KAGVTQTPRYLIKTRGQQVTLSCSPISGHRSVSWYQQTPGQGLQFLFEYFSETQRNKGNFPGRFSGRQFSNSRSEMNVSTLELGDSALYLCASSIEGLAGAFQETRYFGPGTRLLVL.

On this clonotype itself: Compared with germline, one end of the junction differs, possibly owing to a read error. This chain uses TRBV4-1 with TRBJ2-7; 7 nucleotides line up with TRBD2. The length of the CDR3 is 14 residues. The V gene's germline CDR1 is MGHRA and CDR2 YSYEKL. CDR3 DNA sequence: TGCGCCAGCAGACCCGCGGGGAGGGTCTACGAGCAATACTTC. Translated: CASRPAGRVYEQYF.

As regards this clonotype: One end of the junction is discordant with germline, which a read error may explain. The chain is built from TRBV11-2 and TRBJ2-4; D is unclear. The CDR3 loop spans 13 amino acids. The germline V gene has CDR1 SGHAT and CDR2 FQNNGV. CDR3 residues: CASSVEPKNIQYF. The CDR3 DNA follows: TGTGCCAGCAGCGTAGAGCCCAAAAACATTCAGTACTTT.

Points on this clonotype: This may arise from a read error, as a much more abundant clone is one base away. J is TRBJ2-7 and V is TRBV6-5; D is perhaps TRBD1 (5 bases). Germline V gives CDR1 MNHEY, CDR2 SVGAGI. The CDR3 has 15 residues. The CDR3 here is CASSYTGEQAYEQCF. CDR3 in DNA: TGTGCCAGCAGCTACACAGGAGAACAGGCCTACGAGCAGTGCTTC.

Note on this clonotype: This may come from a read error, since a much larger clone is one base off. The J gene is TRBJ2-7, the V gene TRBV28, with D hard to call. This CDR3 is built from 14 residues. CDR1 is MDHEN, CDR2 SYDVKM, per germline. Here the CDR3 reads CGSSRTHGRYEQYF. The CDR3 DNA is TGTGGCAGCAGCCGGACCCACGGACGCTACGAGCAGTACTTC.

V is TRBV6-6 and J is TRBJ2-3; tentative D call: TRBD1 (5 bases). Germline CDR1 MNHNY, CDR2 SVGAGI (reference sequence). Trimming removed 9 bases from V and 4 bases from J, with 14 bases in between. The CDR3 totals 13 residues. CDR3 sequence reads: CASSDIGADTQYF. Here the CDR3 DNA reads TGTGCCAGTAGTGACATAGGGGCAGATACGCAGTATTTT.

The CDR3 spells CASSTPRDNHYEQYV. In DNA, the CDR3 is TGTGCCAGCAGTACCCCCCGGGACAACCACTACGAGCAGTACGTC. V and J are TRBV6-5 and TRBJ2-7, with a tentative D call TRBD1 (6 bases). Trimming removed 5 bases at V and 3 bases at J, with 17 bases between. Germline V gives CDR1 MNHEY, CDR2 SVGAGI. The CDR3 extends over 15 amino acids.